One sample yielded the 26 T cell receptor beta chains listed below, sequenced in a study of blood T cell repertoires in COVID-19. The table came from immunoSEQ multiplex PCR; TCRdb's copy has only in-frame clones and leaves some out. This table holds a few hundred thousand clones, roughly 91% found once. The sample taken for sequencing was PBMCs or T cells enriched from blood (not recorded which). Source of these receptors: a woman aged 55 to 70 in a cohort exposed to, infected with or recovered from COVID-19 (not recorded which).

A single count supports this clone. CDR3 in DNA: TGTGCCAGCAGTTTTTTACAGGGCGTTCCCGGGGAGCTGTTTTTT. Amino acids: CASSFLQGVPGELFF. The rearrangement joins TRBV28 to TRBJ2-2; weak D call: TRBD1 (6 bases). The CDR3 extends over 15 amino acids. V was shortened by 3 bases and J by 6 bases, with 14 bases between the two germline ends. Germline V gives CDR1 MDHEN, CDR2 SYDVKM.

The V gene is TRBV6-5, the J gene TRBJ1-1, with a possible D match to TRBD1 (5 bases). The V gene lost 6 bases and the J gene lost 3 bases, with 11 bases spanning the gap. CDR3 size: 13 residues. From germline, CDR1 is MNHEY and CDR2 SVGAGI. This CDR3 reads CASRTDSYTEAFF. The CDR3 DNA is TGTGCCAGCAGAACCGACAGCTACACTGAAGCTTTCTTT.

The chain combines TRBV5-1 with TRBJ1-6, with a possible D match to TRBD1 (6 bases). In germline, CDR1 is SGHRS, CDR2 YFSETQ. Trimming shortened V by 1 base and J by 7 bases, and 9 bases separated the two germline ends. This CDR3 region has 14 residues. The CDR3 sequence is CASSLYTGNSPLHF. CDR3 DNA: TGCGCCAGCAGCTTGTATACAGGGAATTCACCCCTCCACTTT.

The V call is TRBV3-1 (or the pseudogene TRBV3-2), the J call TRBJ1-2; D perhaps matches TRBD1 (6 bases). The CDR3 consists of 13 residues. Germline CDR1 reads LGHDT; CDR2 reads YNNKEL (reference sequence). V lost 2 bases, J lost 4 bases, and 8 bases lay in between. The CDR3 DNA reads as TGTGCCAGCAGCCAAAAGGACAGCTATGGCTACACCTTC. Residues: CASSQKDSYGYTF.

In DNA, the CDR3 is TGTGCCAGCAGCCAAGAAGTGAAGGCGGGCGTCACCGGGGAGCTGTTTTTT. Its translation is CASSQEVKAGVTGELFF. The chain carries TRBV3-1 (or the pseudogene TRBV3-2) and TRBJ2-2; D is perhaps TRBD2 (5 bases). This CDR3 contains 17 residues. V lost 0 bases to trimming and J lost 4 bases, with 15 bases between them. Germline V gene data show CDR1 as LGHDT and CDR2 as YNNKEL (reference sequence).

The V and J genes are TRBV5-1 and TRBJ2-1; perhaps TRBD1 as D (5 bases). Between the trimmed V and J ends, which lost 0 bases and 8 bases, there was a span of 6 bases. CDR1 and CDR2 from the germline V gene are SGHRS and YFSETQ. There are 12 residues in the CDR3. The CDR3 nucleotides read TGCGCCAGCAGCTTGGTAGGGGATGAGCAGTTCTTC. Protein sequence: CASSLVGDEQFF.

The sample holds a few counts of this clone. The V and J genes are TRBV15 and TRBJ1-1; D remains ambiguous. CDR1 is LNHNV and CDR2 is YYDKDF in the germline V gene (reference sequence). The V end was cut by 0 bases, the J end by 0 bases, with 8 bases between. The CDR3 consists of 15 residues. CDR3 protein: CATSRETLMNTEAFF. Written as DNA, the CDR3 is TGTGCCACCAGCAGAGAGACTCTTATGAACACTGAAGCTTTCTTT.

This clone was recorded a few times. CDR3 sequence (DNA): TGTGCCAGCAGCTTAGATCGGGACTACACGCAGTATTTT. The encoded protein is CASSLDRDYTQYF. V gene TRBV11-2 combines with J gene TRBJ2-3; 7 nucleotides agree with TRBD2. The germline V gene encodes CDR1 SGHAT and CDR2 FQNNGV. Losses at the gene ends were 0 bases for V and 9 bases for J; bases not matched to a gene: 3. This CDR3 has 13 amino acids.

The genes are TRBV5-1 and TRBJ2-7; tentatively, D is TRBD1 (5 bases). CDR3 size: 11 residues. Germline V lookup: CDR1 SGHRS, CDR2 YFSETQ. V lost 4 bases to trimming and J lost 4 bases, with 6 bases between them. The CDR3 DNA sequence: TGCGCCAGCAGCAGGGGTTACGAGCAGTACTTC. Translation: CASSRGYEQYF.

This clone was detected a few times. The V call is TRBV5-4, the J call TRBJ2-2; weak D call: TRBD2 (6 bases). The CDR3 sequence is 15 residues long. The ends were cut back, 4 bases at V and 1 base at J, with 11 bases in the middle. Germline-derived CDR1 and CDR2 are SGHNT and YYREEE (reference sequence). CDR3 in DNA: TGTGCCAGCAGCGGCGGGACTTGGAACACCGGGGAGCTGTTTTTT. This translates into CASSGGTWNTGELFF. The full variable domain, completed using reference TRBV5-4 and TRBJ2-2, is ETGVTQSPTHLIKTRGQQVTLRCSSQSGHNTVSWYQQALGQGPQFIFQYYREEENGRGNFPPRFSGLQFPNYSSELNVNALELDDSALYLCASSGGTWNTGELFFGEGSRLTVL.

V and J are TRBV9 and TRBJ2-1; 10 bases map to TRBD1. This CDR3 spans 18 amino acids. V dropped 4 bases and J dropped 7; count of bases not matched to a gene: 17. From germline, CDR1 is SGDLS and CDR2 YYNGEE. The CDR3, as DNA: TGTGCCAGCAGCACCCGAAGGGACAGGGGCAAGCAATTTAATGAGCAGTTCTTC. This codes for CASSTRRDRGKQFNEQFF. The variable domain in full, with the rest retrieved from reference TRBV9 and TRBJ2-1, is DSGVTQTPKHLITATGQRVTLRCSPRSGDLSVYWYQQSLDQGLQFLIQYYNGEERAKGNILERFSAQQFPDLHSELNLSSLELGDSALYFCASSTRRDRGKQFNEQFFGPGTRLTVL.

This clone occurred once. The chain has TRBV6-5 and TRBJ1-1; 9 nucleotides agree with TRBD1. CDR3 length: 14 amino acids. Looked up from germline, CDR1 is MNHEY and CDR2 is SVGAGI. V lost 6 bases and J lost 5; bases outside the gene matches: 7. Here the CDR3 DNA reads TGTGCCAGCAGGGACAGGGGACGAATGACTGAAGCTTTCTTT. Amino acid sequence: CASRDRGRMTEAFF.

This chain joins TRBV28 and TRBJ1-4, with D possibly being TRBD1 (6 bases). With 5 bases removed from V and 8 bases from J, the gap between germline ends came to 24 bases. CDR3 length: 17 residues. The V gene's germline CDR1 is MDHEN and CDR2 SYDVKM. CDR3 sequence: CASSTPSPGAQGEKLFF. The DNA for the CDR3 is TGTGCCAGCAGTACACCATCTCCTGGGGCGCAGGGGGAAAAACTGTTTTTT. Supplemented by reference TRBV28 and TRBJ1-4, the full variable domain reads DVKVTQSSRYLVKRTGEKVFLECVQDMDHENMFWYRQDPGLGLRLIYFSYDVKMKEKGDIPEGYSVSREKKERFSLILESASTNQTSMYLCASSTPSPGAQGEKLFFGSGTQLSVL.

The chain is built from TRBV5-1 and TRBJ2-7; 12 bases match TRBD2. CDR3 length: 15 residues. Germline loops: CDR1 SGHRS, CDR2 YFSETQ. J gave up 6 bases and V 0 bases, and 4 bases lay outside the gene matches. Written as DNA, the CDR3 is TGCGCCAGCAGCTTGGTTCTAGCGGGAGGGCGCGAGCAGTACTTC. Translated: CASSLVLAGGREQYF. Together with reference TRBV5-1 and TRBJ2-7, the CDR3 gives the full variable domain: KAGVTQTPRYLIKTRGQQVTLSCSPISGHRSVSWYQQTPGQGLQFLFEYFSETQRNKGNFPGRFSGRQFSNSRSEMNVSTLELGDSALYLCASSLVLAGGREQYFGPGTRLTVT.

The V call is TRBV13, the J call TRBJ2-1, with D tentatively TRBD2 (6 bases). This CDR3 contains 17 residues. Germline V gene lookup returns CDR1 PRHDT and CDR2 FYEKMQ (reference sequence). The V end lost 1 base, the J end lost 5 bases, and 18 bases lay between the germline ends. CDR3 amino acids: CASSLEGSGGVHNEQFF. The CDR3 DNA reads TGTGCCAGCAGCTTAGAAGGTAGCGGCGGGGTACACAATGAGCAGTTCTTC.

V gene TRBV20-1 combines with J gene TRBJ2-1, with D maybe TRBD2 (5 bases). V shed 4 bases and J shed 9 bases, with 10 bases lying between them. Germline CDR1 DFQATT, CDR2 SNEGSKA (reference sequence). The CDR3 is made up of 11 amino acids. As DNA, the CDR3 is TGCAGTGCTACTAGAGGGTTTGAGCAGTTCTTC. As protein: CSATRGFEQFF.

Here the CDR3 reads CASTPGQGSHEQYF. For the CDR3, the DNA is TGTGCCAGCACCCCGGGACAGGGTAGCCACGAGCAGTACTTC. The chain employs TRBV11-2 and TRBJ2-7; the match to TRBD1 covers 9 bases. The CDR3 runs 14 residues. CDR1 and CDR2 from the germline V gene are SGHAT and FQNNGV. V shed 7 bases, J shed 5 bases, and the junction held 9 bases outside the gene matches.

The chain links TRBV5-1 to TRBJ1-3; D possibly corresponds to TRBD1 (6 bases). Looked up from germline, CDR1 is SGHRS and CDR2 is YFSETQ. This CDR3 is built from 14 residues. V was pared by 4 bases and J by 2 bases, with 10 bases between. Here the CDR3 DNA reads TGCGCCAGCAGCGTCGGGACACCTGGAAACACCATATATTTT. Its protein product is CASSVGTPGNTIYF.

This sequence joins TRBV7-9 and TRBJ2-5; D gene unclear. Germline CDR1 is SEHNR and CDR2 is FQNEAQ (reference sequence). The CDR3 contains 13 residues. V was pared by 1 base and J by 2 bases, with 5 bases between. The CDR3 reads CASSLGLQETQYF. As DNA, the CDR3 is TGTGCCAGCAGCTTAGGACTGCAAGAGACCCAGTACTTC. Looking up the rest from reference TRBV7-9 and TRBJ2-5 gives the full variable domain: DTGVSQNPRHKITKRGQNVTFRCDPISEHNRLYWYRQTLGQGPEFLTYFQNEAQLEKSRLLSDRFSAERPKGSFSTLEIQRTEQGDSAMYLCASSLGLQETQYFGPGTRLLVL.

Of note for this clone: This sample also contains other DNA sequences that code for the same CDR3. In DNA form, the CDR3 reads TGTGCCAGCAGTGGTGGGACTAGCGGGAGCTCCTACGAGCAGTACTTC. Its protein product is CASSGGTSGSSYEQYF. The chain recombines TRBV2 with TRBJ2-7, with 14 bases lining up with TRBD2. The germline CDR1 and CDR2 sequences are SNHLY and FYNNEI. The V segment lost 4 bases and the J segment 0 bases; nucleotides outside the gene matches: 2. The CDR3 totals 16 residues. Looking up the rest from reference TRBV2 and TRBJ2-7 gives the full variable domain: EPEVTQTPSHQVTQMGQEVILRCVPISNHLYFYWYRQILGQKVEFLVSFYNNEISEKSEIFDDQFSVERPDGSNFTLKIRSTKLEDSAMYFCASSGGTSGSSYEQYFGPGTRLTVT.

The CDR3 sequence is CASSFSVAGVRAGELFF. CDR3 sequence (DNA): TGTGCCAGCAGTTTCTCGGTAGCGGGAGTACGAGCCGGGGAGCTGTTTTTT. The rearrangement joins TRBV27 to TRBJ2-2; 9 bases are a match to TRBD2. V lost 3 bases to trimming and J lost 6 bases; unmatched junction nucleotides: 11. Germline V lookup: CDR1 MNHEY, CDR2 SMNVEV (reference sequence). The CDR3 is 17 residues long.

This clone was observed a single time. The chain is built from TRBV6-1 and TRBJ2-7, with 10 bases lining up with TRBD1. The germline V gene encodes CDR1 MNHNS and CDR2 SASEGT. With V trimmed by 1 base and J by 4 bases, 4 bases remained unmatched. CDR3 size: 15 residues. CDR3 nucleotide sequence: TGTGCCAGCAGTGAAGGGGACAGGGGTGGGTACGAGCAGTACTTC. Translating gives CASSEGDRGGYEQYF.

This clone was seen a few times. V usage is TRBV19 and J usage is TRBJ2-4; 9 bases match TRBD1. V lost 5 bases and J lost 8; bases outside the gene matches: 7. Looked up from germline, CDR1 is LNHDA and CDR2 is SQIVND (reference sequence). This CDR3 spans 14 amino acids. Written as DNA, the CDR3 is TGTGCCAGTAGTGGCGGGACAGGGTTGGACATTCAGTACTTC. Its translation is CASSGGTGLDIQYF.

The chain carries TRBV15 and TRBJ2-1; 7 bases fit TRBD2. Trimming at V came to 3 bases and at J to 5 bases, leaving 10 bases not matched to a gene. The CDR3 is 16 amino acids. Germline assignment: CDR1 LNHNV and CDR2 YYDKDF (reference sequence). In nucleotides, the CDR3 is TGTGCCACCAGCAGGAGCCGGCTAGCGGTGAACAATGAGCAGTTCTTC. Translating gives CATSRSRLAVNNEQFF.

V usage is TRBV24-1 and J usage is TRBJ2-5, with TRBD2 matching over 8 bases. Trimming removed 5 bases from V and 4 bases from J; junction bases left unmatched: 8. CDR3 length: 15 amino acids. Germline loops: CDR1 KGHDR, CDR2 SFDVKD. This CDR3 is CATSVSGGPTETQYF. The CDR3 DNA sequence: TGTGCCACCAGTGTCAGCGGGGGCCCCACAGAGACCCAGTACTTC.

CDR3 DNA sequence: TGTGCCAGTTCGGACAGGGGGCAGTTTCAGCCCCAGCATTTT. Protein product: CASSDRGQFQPQHF. V and J are TRBV19 and TRBJ1-5, with 11 bases that match TRBD1. From germline, CDR1 is LNHDA and CDR2 SQIVND (reference sequence). J was trimmed by 6 bases and V by 8 bases; bases with no gene match: 6. The CDR3 length is 14 residues.